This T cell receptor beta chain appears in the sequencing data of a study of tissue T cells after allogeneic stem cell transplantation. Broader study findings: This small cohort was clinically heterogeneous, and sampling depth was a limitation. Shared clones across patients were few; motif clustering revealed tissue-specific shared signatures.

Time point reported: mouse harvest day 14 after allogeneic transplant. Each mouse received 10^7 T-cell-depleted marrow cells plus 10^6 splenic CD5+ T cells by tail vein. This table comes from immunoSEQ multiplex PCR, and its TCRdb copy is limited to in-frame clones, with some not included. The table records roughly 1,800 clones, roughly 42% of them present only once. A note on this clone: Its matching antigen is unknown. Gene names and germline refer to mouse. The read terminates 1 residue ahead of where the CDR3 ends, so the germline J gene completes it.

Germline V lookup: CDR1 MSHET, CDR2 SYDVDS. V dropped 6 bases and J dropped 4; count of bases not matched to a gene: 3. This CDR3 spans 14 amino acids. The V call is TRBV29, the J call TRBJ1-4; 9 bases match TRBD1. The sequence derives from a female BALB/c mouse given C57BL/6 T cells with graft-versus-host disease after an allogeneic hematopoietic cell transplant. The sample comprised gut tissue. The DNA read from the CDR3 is TGTGCTAGCAGCCCGGGACAGGGCAACGAAAGATTATTT. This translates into CASSPGQGNERLF. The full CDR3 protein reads CASSPGQGNERLFF.